Listed below are T cell receptor beta chains from one sample, sequenced in a study of Ad26.COV2.S vaccination and SARS-CoV-2 variants. The assay was immunoSEQ multiplex PCR, and TCRdb's table has in-frame clones only and misses some. The table has roughly 380,000 clones, roughly 88% seen once; the top ten hold 3.6%. The sequenced sample was peripheral blood, obtained in a trial of Ad26.COV2.S vaccine versus placebo. The receptors originated from a person aged 18-60 years who received the Ad26.COV2.S COVID-19 vaccine or a placebo. CDR3s include the opening cysteine and the closing phenylalanine or tryptophan. A D gene is named only where the DNA matches it firmly. Only some rows state a clone size, as once, few, many or a class for expanded clones.

len	v_gene	j_gene	abundance	d_gene	CDR3nt	CDR3aa
15	TRBV11-3	TRBJ2-7	.	TRBD1	TGTGCCAGCAGTGAGGGGGACAGGGGGCCCTACGAGCAGTACTTC	CASSEGDRGPYEQYF
14	TRBV30	TRBJ2-1	.	TRBD1	TGTGCCTGGAGTGTAAGGGGGCTAGGGGGTGAGCAGTTCTTC	CAWSVRGLGGEQFF
14	TRBV29-1	TRBJ2-6	.	.	TGCAGCGTTGGGACGGTCTCTGGGGCCAACGTCCTGACTTTC	CSVGTVSGANVLTF
11	TRBV9	TRBJ1-3	.	.	TGTGCCAGCGGGGGTAGGGGCACCATATATTTT	CASGGRGTIYF
13	TRBV4-1	TRBJ1-2	once	.	TGCGCCAGCAGCCAACCGGGGAACTATGGCTACACCTTC	CASSQPGNYGYTF
15	TRBV4-3	TRBJ2-7	.	TRBD1	TGCGCCAGCAGCCCTGGGGGGACAGGGGGCGACGAGCAGTACTTC	CASSPGGTGGDEQYF
14	TRBV5-1	TRBJ2-1	.	TRBD1	TGCGCCAGCAGCTTTTGGGGACAGGGCGGTGAGCAGTTCTTC	CASSFWGQGGEQFF
13	TRBV27	TRBJ1-1	.	.	TGTGCCAGCAGTTCGACAGTGAGAACTGAAGCTTTCTTT	CASSSTVRTEAFF
13	TRBV6-5	TRBJ1-2	.	.	TGTGCCAGCAGTTTGGACGGAGACTATGGCTACACCTTC	CASSLDGDYGYTF
18	TRBV4-3	TRBJ1-1	.	TRBD1	TGCGCCAGCAGCCAAGAAAGGACAGGAGGGTTTGGGGGCACTGAAGCTTTCTTT	CASSQERTGGFGGTEAFF
17	TRBV3-1/TRBV3-2	TRBJ2-7	.	TRBD2	TGTGCCAGCAGCCACGGGACTAGCGGGGGGGGTTCCTACGAGCAGTACTTC	CASSHGTSGGGSYEQYF
14	TRBV27	TRBJ2-7	.	.	TGTGCCAGCAGTTATAAGGGTGCGGTCCACGAGCAGTACTTC	CASSYKGAVHEQYF
13	TRBV30	TRBJ1-5	few	.	TGTGCCTGGATCCGACAGGCACCCAGGCCCCAGCATTTT	CAWIRQAPRPQHF
14	TRBV24-1	TRBJ2-5	.	.	TGTGCCACCAGCGGACCTCCGGGGGAAGAGACCCAGTACTTC	CATSGPPGEETQYF
16	TRBV9	TRBJ2-5	.	TRBD1	TGTGCCAGCAGCGTAGCCGCGACAGGGGGCCAAGAGACCCAGTACTTC	CASSVAATGGQETQYF
14	TRBV2	TRBJ2-1	.	TRBD2	TGTGCCACCCAGAGGACTAGCGGGGGTAATGAGCAGTTCTTC	CATQRTSGGNEQFF
15	TRBV7-2	TRBJ2-3	.	.	TGTGCCAGCAGCCCCCAGACTTCTAGCACAGATACGCAGTATTTT	CASSPQTSSTDTQYF
17	TRBV4-3	TRBJ1-4	.	TRBD1	TGCGCCAGCAGCCGATGGACAGGGGGCTTGGGTAATGAAAAACTGTTTTTT	CASSRWTGGLGNEKLFF
13	TRBV19	TRBJ1-2	.	.	TGTGCCAGTAGTCATACACCTAACTATGGCTACACCTTC	CASSHTPNYGYTF
13	TRBV4-1	TRBJ2-7	.	TRBD2	TGCGCCAGCAGCCAAGGGGGGGGGTTCGAGCAGTACTTC	CASSQGGGFEQYF
14	TRBV28	TRBJ2-3	.	.	TGTGCCAGCACCAACAGAAGGTTCACAGATACGCAGTATTTT	CASTNRRFTDTQYF
14	TRBV19	TRBJ1-5	.	.	TGTGCCAGTAGTAGGAGGGATAGCAATCAGCCCCAGCATTTT	CASSRRDSNQPQHF